Listed here are 15 T cell receptor beta chains from one sample, sequenced in a study of shared clonotypes between healthy human individuals. The data were produced by immunoSEQ multiplex PCR, yet TCRdb's version contains in-frame clones alone and is incomplete. The data hold about 230,000 clones, with 65% observed a single time. The source material was memory CD4+ T cells sorted from blood. As to subset: CD45RA-negative fraction. All receptors derive from a man younger than 45 in good health.

V gene TRBV29-1 combines with J gene TRBJ2-7; TRBD1 aligns across 7 bases. V shed 5 bases and J 1 base; nucleotides not matched to a gene: 8. The V gene's germline CDR1 is SQVTM and CDR2 ANQGSEA. The CDR3 loop spans 14 amino acids. The CDR3 DNA follows: TGCAGCGTTCGGCCCGGGACAGCTTCCTACGAGCAGTACTTC. As protein: CSVRPGTASYEQYF.

The V gene is TRBV7-6, the J gene TRBJ1-2; D is undetermined. In germline, CDR1 is SGHVS, CDR2 FNYEAQ. Trimming took off 5 bases at V and 8 bases at J, with 12 bases between the two ends. The CDR3 is 12 amino acids. This CDR3 is CASSDRYGGYTF. Written as DNA, the CDR3 is TGTGCCAGCAGCGACCGGTACGGCGGCTACACCTTC.

The chain combines TRBV7-8 with TRBJ2-7; D is unclear. Germline V gene sequence: CDR1 SGHVS, CDR2 FQNEAQ. The CDR3 is 13 amino acids. V lost 1 base and J lost 6, with 10 bases in between. The CDR3 DNA is TGTGCCAGCAGCTTAGTTGGATTAAGCGAGCAGTACTTC. Encoded protein: CASSLVGLSEQYF. The variable domain in full, with the rest retrieved from reference TRBV7-8 and TRBJ2-7, is GAGVSQSPRYKVAKRGQDVALRCDPISGHVSLFWYQQALGQGPEFLTYFQNEAQLDKSGLPSDRFFAERPEGSVSTLKIQRTQQEDSAVYLCASSLVGLSEQYFGPGTRLTVT.

This clone has only a few counts. The chain has TRBV5-1 and TRBJ2-7; D is undetermined. Germline values: CDR1 SGHRS, CDR2 YFSETQ. This CDR3 has 13 amino acids. V lost 2 bases and J 2 bases, leaving 8 bases between the germline ends. CDR3 loop: CASSLRPPYEQYF. Here the CDR3 DNA reads TGCGCCAGCAGCTTAAGGCCCCCCTACGAGCAGTACTTC.

V usage is TRBV7-2 and J usage is TRBJ2-1; D is undetermined. With 1 base removed from V and 11 bases from J, the gap between germline ends came to 9 bases. CDR1 SGHTA and CDR2 FQGNSA come from the germline V gene. CDR3 length equals 12 residues. In DNA form, the CDR3 reads TGTGCCAGCAGCTTAGGGGTTAGTCAGCAGTTCTTC. It is translated as CASSLGVSQQFF.

This clone was found a few times. This chain joins TRBV25-1 and TRBJ1-5; no reliable D call. The CDR3 is 15 amino acids. Germline V gives CDR1 MGHDK, CDR2 SYGVNS. V lost 7 bases to trimming and J lost 6 bases, with 19 bases between them. DNA of the CDR3: TGTGCCAGCACTCACTTGTCATCGGGAACTCAGCCCCAGCATTTT. Protein sequence: CASTHLSSGTQPQHF.

The rearrangement uses TRBV7-3 and TRBJ2-2, with D hard to call. CDR1 is SGHTA and CDR2 is FQGTGA in the germline V gene. The CDR3 covers 13 residues. Trimming stripped 1 base from V and 6 bases from J, with 6 bases between. The CDR3: CASSLNVAGELFF. CDR3 bases: TGTGCCAGCAGCTTAAATGTTGCCGGGGAGCTGTTTTTT.

J is TRBJ2-1 and V is TRBV11-2; 11 nucleotides match TRBD2. V gave up 1 base and J gave up 15 bases; unmatched junction bases: 5. CDR3 length: 13 residues. Looked up from germline, CDR1 is SGHAT and CDR2 is FQNNGV. The CDR3 spells CASSLVAGGGSFF. Here the CDR3 DNA reads TGTGCCAGCAGCTTAGTAGCGGGAGGGGGGTCGTTCTTC. Full variable domain (missing parts from reference TRBV11-2 and TRBJ2-1): EAGVAQSPRYKIIEKRQSVAFWCNPISGHATLYWYQQILGQGPKLLIQFQNNGVVDDSQLPKDRFSAERLKGVDSTLKIQPAKLEDSAVYLCASSLVAGGGSFFGPGTRLTVL.

In DNA, the CDR3 is TGTGCCAGCTCCGGAGGCGTAGAGACCCAGTACTTC. Its protein is CASSGGVETQYF. This chain connects TRBV18 to TRBJ2-5; D is perhaps TRBD2 (5 bases). The CDR3 is 12 amino acids. Germline V gene sequence: CDR1 KGHSH, CDR2 LQKENI. V lost 6 bases and J 4 bases, leaving 9 bases between the germline ends.

The chain employs TRBV6-1 and TRBJ1-1; weak D call: TRBD1 (5 bases). CDR3 length: 14 residues. V gave up 5 bases and J gave up 1 base, with 11 bases separating them. From germline, CDR1 is MNHNS and CDR2 SASEGT. The CDR3 is CASSPGRRNTEAFF. CDR3 in DNA: TGTGCCAGCAGTCCGGGACGCAGGAACACTGAAGCTTTCTTT.

The chain employs TRBV7-9 and TRBJ1-1; D possibly corresponds to TRBD1 (6 bases). V was cut by 8 bases and J by 5 bases, with 15 bases left in between. Looked up from germline, CDR1 is SEHNR and CDR2 is FQNEAQ (reference sequence). There are 13 residues in the CDR3. The DNA for the CDR3 is TGTGCCAGCCGGGACACCTTGTGGACTGAAGCTTTCTTT. This codes for CASRDTLWTEAFF.

The genes are TRBV7-9 and TRBJ2-1; 13 bases match TRBD2. V lost 5 bases and J lost 4; bases outside the gene matches: 11. The CDR3 totals 18 residues. In germline, CDR1 is SEHNR, CDR2 FQNEAQ (reference sequence). The CDR3, as DNA: TGTGCCAGCAGCCATGGGACTAGCGGGATAGGGAGTTACAATGAGCAGTTCTTC. Its translation is CASSHGTSGIGSYNEQFF.

The gene calls are TRBV9 and TRBJ2-3; no reliable D call. This CDR3 comprises 15 residues. The V gene lost 4 bases and the J gene lost 0 bases, with 12 bases spanning the gap. Germline loops: CDR1 SGDLS, CDR2 YYNGEE. The DNA for the CDR3 is TGTGCCAGCAGCCGGACCCACCATAGCACAGATACGCAGTATTTT. It encodes CASSRTHHSTDTQYF.

As regards this clone: This same CDR3 is encoded by further DNA sequences in the sample. The chain joins TRBV29-1 to TRBJ2-1, with unresolved D. The V end lost 6 bases, the J end lost 0 bases, and 12 bases lay between the germline ends. Germline V lookup: CDR1 SQVTM, CDR2 ANQGSEA. The CDR3 is 14 amino acids. CDR3 sequence reads: CSVSGSSSYNEQFF. The CDR3 nucleotides are TGCAGCGTATCAGGATCAAGCTCCTACAATGAGCAGTTCTTC.

As regards this clone: This likely reflects a read error, since a far larger clone is one base away. Distinct nucleotide sequences in the sample also encode this CDR3. V is TRBV5-1 and J is TRBJ1-1; D is uncertain. V lost 0 bases, J lost 1 base, and 4 bases lay in between. Germline assignment: CDR1 SGHRS and CDR2 YFSETQ. This CDR3 contains 13 residues. CDR3 DNA sequence: TGCGCCAGCAGCTTGGAGGGGAACACTGAAGCTTTCTTT. Amino acid sequence: CASSLEGNTEAFF.